This T cell receptor (beta chain) was documented in a study of blood T cell repertoires in COVID-19 (dated by TCRdb to about 2020). Describing the broader study: Collaborator samples came from the United States, Italy and Spain and covered acute and convalescent phases of COVID-19. The prospective study material was composed of cDNA or gDNA derived from T cells, B-cell-depleted T cells, or PBMCs. Deeply sampled blood TCRbeta repertoires from subjects exposed to, actively infected with, or recovered from COVID-19 were included in the dataset. A freely available public database, intended as a resource for researchers studying the immune response to SARS-CoV-2, is where the repertoires were released. The samples were drawn from the first 160 participants of the ongoing ImmuneRACE study and from 1,254 subjects provided by 6 global collaborators. A de-identified subject ID, COVID-19 status, age in years and sex were almost always included in the sample metadata. Where available, HLA class I and class II types were taken from metadata supplied by the sample provider and were not determined by assay-based typing. General conclusions and limits of the study: The quantity of clinical and demographic metadata differed by source and by participant and was supplied without curation.

CDR1 is given as LGHNA and CDR2 as YNFKEQ, both from the germline V gene. Trimming takes 4 bases off V and 4 bases off J; junction bases not matched to a gene: 6. Taken from cysteine to phenylalanine, the CDR3 has 18 residues. Kept here is only the CDR3 DNA, which spans 54 bases and is read in frame from base 1. TCRbeta CDR3 regions were amplified from genomic DNA by means of the immunoSEQ Assay, a bias-controlled multiplex PCR. The authors' analysis ran thus. The number of nucleated cells in each sample was estimated from the amplification of reference gene primers within the assay. To quantify the absolute abundance of each unique TCRbeta CDR3 rearrangement, sequence reads were collapsed and filtered. Productive Simpson clonality was computed per sample as the square root of Simpson's diversity index over productive rearrangements. TCRdb limited this immuneACCESS table to in-frame rearrangements with V and J called. A share of clones is missing; checked studies link under half to unresolved V genes, and the rest is unexplained. That table is the source of V, J and clone size, and D and trimming were worked out from the DNA. The sample contains about 480,000 clones, approximately 88% of them found a single time. Together, the top ten hold about 2% of the sample.

To note about this clone: No cognate antigen has been identified for it. The sample holds no much larger clone one base away, and base qualities are not on file.

Participants in the prospective study were aged roughly 18 to 95 years, lived in some 24 United States geographic areas, and enrolled through a virtual design. To assign participants to cohorts, the prospective study relied on clinical history that participants themselves reported in a screening survey and a study questionnaire. Recovered participants in ImmuneRACE Cohort 3 were defined by two consecutive negative NP/OP PCR tests, clearance by a healthcare professional, or resolution of symptoms. Mobile phlebotomists in the prospective study collected whole blood, serum and a nasopharyngeal or oropharyngeal swab from every participant. Prospective study participants could optionally give additional blood draws and questionnaires over an approximately two-month period. Blood samples from the prospective study were shipped frozen or at room temperature prior to DNA extraction.

Sequencing was done on a sample of PBMCs or T cells enriched from blood (not recorded which). The TCR comes from a woman aged 35 to 49 who had recovered from COVID-19. The sequence is built from TRBV4-2 and TRBJ2-2; 16 bases in the junction line up with TRBD2. CDR3 loop: CASSPRGLAGGRTGELFF. At the DNA level, the sequence is TGTGCCAGCAGCCCGAGGGGACTAGCGGGAGGGCGCACCGGGGAGCTGTTTTTT.